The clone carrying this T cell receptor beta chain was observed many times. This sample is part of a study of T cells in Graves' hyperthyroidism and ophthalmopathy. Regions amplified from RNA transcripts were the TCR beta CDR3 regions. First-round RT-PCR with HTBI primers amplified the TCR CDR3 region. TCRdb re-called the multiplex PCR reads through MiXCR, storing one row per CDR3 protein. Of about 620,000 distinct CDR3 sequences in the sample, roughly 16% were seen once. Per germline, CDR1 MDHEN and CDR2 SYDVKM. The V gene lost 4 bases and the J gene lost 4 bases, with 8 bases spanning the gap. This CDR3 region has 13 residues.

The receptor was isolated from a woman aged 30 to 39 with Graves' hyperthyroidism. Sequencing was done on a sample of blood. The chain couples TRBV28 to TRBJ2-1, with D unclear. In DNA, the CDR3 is TGTGCCAGCAGTTGGGGTGATTACAATGAGCAGTTCTTC. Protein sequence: CASSWGDYNEQFF.